The present T cell receptor (beta chain) was sequenced within a study of shared clonotypes between healthy human individuals. In the study overall: The study enrolled two women and three men aged 18 to 49.

Of note for this clone: This sample includes further DNA sequences coding for the same CDR3.

Unsorted PBMC contributed roughly 300 ng DNA, around 30,000 T cell genomes, to each replicate PCR. Assay: immunoSEQ multiplex PCR; the TCRdb copy retains only in-frame clones and omits some. The sample consists of 400,000 to 500,000 clones, 60% to 85% of them appearing once. CDR1 and CDR2 from the germline V gene are MNHEY and SMNVEV (reference sequence). With V trimmed by 2 bases and J by 7 bases, 5 bases remained unmatched. This CDR3 spans 14 amino acids. The specimen sequenced was PBMCs. This receptor was identified in a middle-aged woman in good health. Some clones in this sample may be carry-over from other donors' samples. The chain recombines TRBV27 with TRBJ2-1, with TRBD2 matching 7 bases. The CDR3 DNA follows: TGTGCCAGCAGTTTAGGGAGGGGTGGGAATGAGCAGTTCTTC. This gives the protein CASSLGRGGNEQFF.